Each of the 4 T cell receptor beta chains below was sequenced from the same sample in a study of blood T cell repertoires in COVID-19. Assay: immunoSEQ multiplex PCR; the TCRdb copy retains only in-frame clones and omits some. Counted here are approximately 190,000 clones, 80% to 90% occurring once; the ten biggest clones make up roughly 5%. The sequencing sample was made of peripheral blood. The receptors were sampled from a woman in her sixties or seventies with active or convalescent COVID-19.

The gene calls are TRBV6-5 and TRBJ2-1, with 11 bases that match TRBD2. The CDR3 runs to 14 residues. The J segment lost 4 bases and the V segment lost 6 bases, leaving 2 bases of the junction unmatched. CDR1 is MNHEY, CDR2 SVGAGI, per germline. CDR3 sequence: CASSTSGGYNEQFF. The CDR3 nucleotides are TGTGCCAGCAGCACTAGCGGGGGTTACAATGAGCAGTTCTTC.

The gene calls are TRBV7-2 and TRBJ2-2; TRBD2 might be the D (5 bases). CDR1 SGHTA and CDR2 FQGNSA come from the germline V gene. This CDR3 region has 14 residues. Trimming left V 5 bases short and J 0 bases short, with 7 bases between. CDR3 amino acids: CASSGRANTGELFF. CDR3 in DNA: TGTGCCAGCAGCGGGAGAGCGAACACCGGGGAGCTGTTTTTT.

CDR3: CASSADRYGTTRFYEQYF. CDR3 in DNA: TGTGCCAGCAGCGCAGACCGATACGGGACTACCCGGTTTTACGAGCAGTACTTC. The V call is TRBV9, the J call TRBJ2-7; 7 bases are shared with TRBD2. CDR3 length: 18 amino acids. Trimming removed 3 bases from V and 4 bases from J; junction bases left unmatched: 19. Germline CDR1 SGDLS, CDR2 YYNGEE.

CDR3 sequence (DNA): TGCGCCAGCAGCTTGGCGGGGCAGGGGGTTGGTCGAGGAACTGAAGCTTTCTTT. As protein: CASSLAGQGVGRGTEAFF. This chain links TRBV5-1 with TRBJ1-1; TRBD1 matches at 7 bases. The CDR3 contains 18 residues. The trim removed 0 bases at V and 5 bases at J, leaving 16 bases unmatched. CDR1 and CDR2 (germline): SGHRS, YFSETQ.